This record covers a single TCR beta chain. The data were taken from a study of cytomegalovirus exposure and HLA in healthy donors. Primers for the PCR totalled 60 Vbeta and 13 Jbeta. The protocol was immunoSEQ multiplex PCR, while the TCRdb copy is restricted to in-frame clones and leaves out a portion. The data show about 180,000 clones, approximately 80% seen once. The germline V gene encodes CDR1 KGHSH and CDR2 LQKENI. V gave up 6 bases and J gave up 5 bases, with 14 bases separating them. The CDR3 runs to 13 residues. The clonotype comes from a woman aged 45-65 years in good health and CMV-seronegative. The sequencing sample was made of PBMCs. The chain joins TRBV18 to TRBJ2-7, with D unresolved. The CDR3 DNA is TGTGCCAGCTCCCCTATCCCTCTGGACGAGCAGTACTTC. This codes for CASSPIPLDEQYF.